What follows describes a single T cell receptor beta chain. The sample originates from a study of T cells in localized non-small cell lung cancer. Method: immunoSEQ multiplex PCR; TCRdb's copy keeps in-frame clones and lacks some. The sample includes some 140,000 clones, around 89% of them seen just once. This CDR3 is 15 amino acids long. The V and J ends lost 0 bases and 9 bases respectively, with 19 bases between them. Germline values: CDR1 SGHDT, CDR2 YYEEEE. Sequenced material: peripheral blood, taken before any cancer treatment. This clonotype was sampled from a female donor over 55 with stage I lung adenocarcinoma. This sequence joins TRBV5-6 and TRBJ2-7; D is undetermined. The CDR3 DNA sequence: TGTGCCAGCAGCTTGGCGGCAGCCGTAGGGCCGGCGCAGTACTTC. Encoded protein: CASSLAAAVGPAQYF. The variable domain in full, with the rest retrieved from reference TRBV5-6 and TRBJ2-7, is DAGVTQSPTHLIKTRGQQVTLRCSPKSGHDTVSWYQQALGQGPQFIFQYYEEEERQRGNFPDRFSGHQFPNYSSELNVNALLLGDSALYLCASSLAAAVGPAQYFGPGTRLTVT.